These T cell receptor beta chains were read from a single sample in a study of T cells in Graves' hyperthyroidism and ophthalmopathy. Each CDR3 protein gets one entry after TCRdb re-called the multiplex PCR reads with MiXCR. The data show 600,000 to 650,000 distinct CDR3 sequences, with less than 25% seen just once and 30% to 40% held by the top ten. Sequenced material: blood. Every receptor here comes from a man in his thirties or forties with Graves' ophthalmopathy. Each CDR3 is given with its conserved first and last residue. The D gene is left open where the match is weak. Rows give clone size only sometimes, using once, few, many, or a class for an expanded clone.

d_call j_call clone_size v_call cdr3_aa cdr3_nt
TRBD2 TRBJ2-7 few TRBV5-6 CASSWASAGGAYEQYF TGTGCCAGCAGCTGGGCCTCGGCGGGGGGTGCCTACGAGCAGTACTTC
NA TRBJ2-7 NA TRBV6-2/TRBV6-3 CASRPGPRSSYEQYF TGTGCCAGCAGGCCGGGACCCCGAAGCTCCTACGAGCAGTACTTC
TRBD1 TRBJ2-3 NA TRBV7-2 CASSSTGGAGDTQYF TGTGCCAGCAGCTCGACAGGGGGCGCAGGGGATACGCAGTATTTT
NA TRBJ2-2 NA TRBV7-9 CASRVYTGELFF TGTGCCAGCAGGGTGTACACCGGGGAGCTGTTTTTT
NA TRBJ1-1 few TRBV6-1 CASSWTDLNTEAFF TGTGCCAGCAGTTGGACAGACTTGAACACTGAAGCTTTCTTT
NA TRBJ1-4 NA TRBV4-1 CASSLLAGQGNEKLFF TGTGCCAGCAGCCTCCTCGCGGGACAAGGAAATGAAAAACTGTTTTTT
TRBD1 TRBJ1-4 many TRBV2 CASMGQRYEKLFF TGTGCCAGCATGGGACAGAGGTATGAAAAACTGTTTTTT
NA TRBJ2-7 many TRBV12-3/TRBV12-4 CASSFLAEGYEQYF TGTGCCAGCAGTTTCTTGGCAGAAGGCTACGAGCAGTACTTC
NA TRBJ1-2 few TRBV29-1 CSVEYPVYGYTF TGCAGCGTTGAGTACCCAGTCTATGGCTACACCTTC
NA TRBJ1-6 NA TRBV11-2 CASSQLERANSPLHF TGTGCCAGCAGCCAGCTAGAGCGGGCCAATTCACCCCTCCACTTT
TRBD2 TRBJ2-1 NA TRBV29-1 CSPRLAGVF TGCAGCCCTAGACTAGCGGGAGTCTTC
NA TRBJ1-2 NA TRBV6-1 CASGFGEYGYTF TGTGCCAGCGGGTTTGGGGAGTATGGCTACACCTTC
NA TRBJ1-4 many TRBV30 CAWSVGILPTNEKLFF TGTGCCTGGAGTGTGGGCATCCTTCCAACTAATGAAAAACTGTTTTTT
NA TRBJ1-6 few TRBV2 CASSEAGTDRINSPLHF TGTGCCAGCAGTGAAGCGGGAACCGACAGGATTAATTCACCCCTCCACTTT
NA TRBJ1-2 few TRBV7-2 CASSLVGDGNYGYTF TGTGCCAGCAGCTTAGTGGGGGACGGGAACTATGGCTACACCTTC
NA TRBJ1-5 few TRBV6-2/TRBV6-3 CASSLQSRSNQPQHF TGTGCCAGCAGTTTACAATCGCGTAGCAATCAGCCCCAGCATTTT
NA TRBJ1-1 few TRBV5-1 CASSLAQNRVEAEAFF TGCGCCAGCAGCTTGGCCCAGAACAGGGTAGAAGCTGAAGCTTTCTTT
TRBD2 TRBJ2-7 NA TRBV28 CASSLFAGRDHEQYF TGTGCCAGCAGTTTATTTGCCGGGAGGGACCACGAGCAGTACTTC
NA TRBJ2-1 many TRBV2 CASTRETKPSSYNEQFF TGTGCCAGCACCAGGGAGACCAAACCCAGCTCCTACAATGAGCAGTTCTTC
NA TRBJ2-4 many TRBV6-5 CASSYGRGGGDIQYF TGTGCCAGCAGTTACGGCAGGGGTGGAGGGGACATTCAGTACTTC